One sample yielded the 28 T cell receptor beta chains listed below, sequenced in a study of blood T cell repertoires in COVID-19. Data came from immunoSEQ multiplex PCR; TCRdb stores just in-frame clones and leaves some out. The sample lists approximately 250,000 clones, 75% to 85% occurring once. Sequenced input: peripheral blood. The receptors come from a human donor in a cohort sampled during active COVID-19.

The chain recombines TRBV6-6 with TRBJ1-1; 7 positions agree with TRBD1. The CDR3 has 13 residues. Germline lookup yields CDR1 MNHNY and CDR2 SVGAGI (reference sequence). After removal of 7 bases from V and 4 bases from J, the junction contained 6 bases not matched to a gene. The DNA for the CDR3 is TGTGCCAGCACCGGACAGGCGGCCACTGAAGCTTTCTTT. This sequence encodes CASTGQAATEAFF.

This sequence joins TRBV5-4 and TRBJ2-7; 9 bases align to TRBD1. The CDR3 loop spans 16 amino acids. Trimming at V came to 3 bases and at J to 5 bases, leaving 12 bases not matched to a gene. Germline loops: CDR1 SGHNT, CDR2 YYREEE (reference sequence). The CDR3: CASSSGLGTGFHEQYF. As DNA, the CDR3 is TGTGCCAGCAGCTCTGGGTTGGGGACAGGGTTCCACGAGCAGTACTTC.

V usage is TRBV18 and J usage is TRBJ1-1, with no clear D. Between the trimmed V and J ends, which lost 0 bases and 0 bases, there was a span of 8 bases. The length of the CDR3 is 15 residues. CDR1 KGHSH and CDR2 LQKENI come from the germline V gene. CDR3 loop: CASSPPRLMNTEAFF. The CDR3 bases are TGTGCCAGCTCACCACCTAGACTAATGAACACTGAAGCTTTCTTT.

The chain combines TRBV18 with TRBJ2-2, with TRBD1 as a possible D gene (6 bases). This CDR3 is 16 amino acids long. Germline CDR1 and CDR2: KGHSH and LQKENI. V gave up 2 bases and J gave up 4 bases, with 14 bases separating them. CDR3 nucleotide sequence: TGTGCCAGCTCACCAAACCCCGGACAGCGCACCGGGGAGCTGTTTTTT. It codes for CASSPNPGQRTGELFF.

CDR3 sequence: CASSLGQINEKLFF. The CDR3 DNA sequence: TGTGCCAGCAGCCTGGGACAGATCAATGAAAAACTGTTTTTT. This sequence joins TRBV5-8 and TRBJ1-4; TRBD1 aligns across 7 bases. Germline V gives CDR1 SGHTS, CDR2 YDEGEE. This CDR3 spans 14 amino acids. Trimming at V came to 4 bases and at J to 5 bases, leaving 5 bases not matched to a gene.

J is TRBJ1-5 and V is TRBV5-1; 8 nucleotides line up with TRBD1. The CDR3 is 15 residues long. V lost 0 bases, J lost 2 bases, and 1 base stayed unmatched. Germline assignment: CDR1 SGHRS and CDR2 YFSETQ. For the CDR3, the DNA is TGCGCCAGCAGCTTGGAGGGACAGGGCAATCAGCCCCAGCATTTT. As protein: CASSLEGQGNQPQHF.

This chain uses TRBV24-1 with TRBJ1-6; 11 bases fit TRBD1. Trimming took 4 bases from V and 0 from J; bases not matched to a gene: 7. The CDR3 is 19 amino acids. Germline CDR1 KGHDR, CDR2 SFDVKD. The CDR3 DNA follows: TGTGCCACCAGTGACACCGGACAGGGGGCCGGCTCCTATAATTCACCCCTCCACTTT. Its protein is CATSDTGQGAGSYNSPLHF.

The J gene is TRBJ2-7, the V gene TRBV27; D possibly corresponds to TRBD1 (5 bases). This CDR3 contains 14 residues. Per germline, CDR1 MNHEY and CDR2 SMNVEV (reference sequence). The V end was cut by 2 bases, the J end by 3 bases, with 11 bases between. CDR3: CASSLKRRDYEQYF. CDR3 nucleotides: TGTGCCAGCAGTTTAAAGCGCAGGGACTACGAGCAGTACTTC.

This clone occurred once. The gene calls are TRBV5-4 and TRBJ2-1, with 13 bases that match TRBD2. CDR3 length equals 16 residues. Germline V gives CDR1 SGHNT, CDR2 YYREEE (reference sequence). V lost 4 bases, J lost 7 bases, and 8 bases stayed unmatched. CDR3 DNA: TGTGCCAGCAGCCCCGGGACTAGCGGGATCGGGAATGAGCAGTTCTTC. Its protein is CASSPGTSGIGNEQFF.

This rearrangement joins TRBV28 to TRBJ1-6; D uncertain. The germline V gene has CDR1 MDHEN and CDR2 SYDVKM. V was clipped by 3 bases and J by 2 bases, with 8 bases between them. The CDR3 spans 15 residues. CDR3 residues: CASSFSPPYNSPLHF. DNA of the CDR3: TGTGCCAGCAGTTTTAGTCCTCCCTATAATTCACCCCTCCACTTT.

This chain connects TRBV6-5 to TRBJ2-7; TRBD2 agrees at 10 bases. J lost 5 bases, V lost 2 bases, and 6 bases had no gene match. The CDR3 length is 15 residues. Germline CDR1 is MNHEY and CDR2 is SVGAGI. As DNA, the CDR3 is TGTGCCAGCAGTTACGGGACTAGCGAGTCTAACGAGCAGTACTTC. This sequence encodes CASSYGTSESNEQYF.

The rearrangement joins TRBV28 to TRBJ2-5, with TRBD1 identical over 7 bases. V lost 6 bases, J lost 2 bases, and 12 bases stayed unmatched. Germline V gene sequence: CDR1 MDHEN, CDR2 SYDVKM. The CDR3 sequence is 16 residues long. The CDR3 coding sequence is TGTGCCAGCAGGACTTTTTACAGGGGCCTTCAAGAGACCCAGTACTTC. Translation gives CASRTFYRGLQETQYF.

The V and J genes are TRBV18 and TRBJ1-4; 12 bases map to TRBD1. CDR1 is KGHSH and CDR2 is LQKENI in the germline V gene. The CDR3 runs 16 residues. V was pared by 3 bases and J by 4 bases, with 3 bases of the junction left unmatched. CDR3 DNA: TGTGCCAGCTCACCGGGACAGGGGGCAGATAATGAAAAACTGTTTTTT. Residues: CASSPGQGADNEKLFF. The variable domain in full, completed from reference TRBV18 and TRBJ1-4, reads NAGVMQNPRHLVRRRGQEARLRCSPMKGHSHVYWYRQLPEEGLKFMVYLQKENIIDESGMPKERFSAEFPKEGPSILRIQQVVRGDSAAYFCASSPGQGADNEKLFFGSGTQLSVL.

V gene TRBV6-6 combines with J gene TRBJ2-5, with D possibly being TRBD2 (5 bases). Germline CDR1 and CDR2: MNHNY and SVGAGI (reference sequence). V was clipped by 2 bases and J by 7 bases, with 11 bases between them. This CDR3 has 13 amino acids. The CDR3 here is CASSYRGEGTQYF. The DNA of the CDR3 is TGTGCCAGCAGTTACCGGGGAGAAGGGACCCAGTACTTC.

This chain joins TRBV11-3 and TRBJ1-4, with D perhaps TRBD1 (6 bases). Germline CDR1 SGHNT, CDR2 YENEEA. The CDR3 sequence is 16 residues long. The V end was cut by 0 bases, the J end by 6 bases, with 14 bases between. The CDR3 region is CASSLEGTKADEKLFF. The CDR3 DNA follows: TGTGCCAGCAGCTTAGAGGGGACAAAAGCGGATGAAAAACTGTTTTTT.

The chain joins TRBV5-4 to TRBJ1-1; the D gene is possibly TRBD1 (5 bases). Trimming shortened V by 1 base and J by 4 bases, and 14 bases separated the two germline ends. The CDR3 has 15 residues. In germline, CDR1 is SGHNT, CDR2 YYREEE (reference sequence). CDR3: CASSLPQGERTEAFF. CDR3 sequence (DNA): TGTGCCAGCAGCTTGCCCCAGGGCGAACGCACTGAAGCTTTCTTT. Supplemented by reference TRBV5-4 and TRBJ1-1, the full variable domain reads ETGVTQSPTHLIKTRGQQVTLRCSSQSGHNTVSWYQQALGQGPQFIFQYYREEENGRGNFPPRFSGLQFPNYSSELNVNALELDDSALYLCASSLPQGERTEAFFGQGTRLTVV.

This clone was detected once. The chain is built from TRBV4-1 and TRBJ1-3; D is unresolved. V was trimmed by 0 bases and J by 6 bases, leaving 12 bases between them. CDR1 and CDR2 (germline): MGHRA, YSYEKL. The CDR3 is 15 residues long. CDR3 bases: TGCGCCAGCAGCCAAGACGGACTCCTTGAAAACACCATATATTTT. As protein: CASSQDGLLENTIYF.

The chain has TRBV6-5 and TRBJ1-1; 9 positions agree with TRBD1. With 6 bases clipped from V and 4 bases from J, the junction kept 9 bases outside the gene matches. The length of the CDR3 is 15 residues. Looked up from germline, CDR1 is MNHEY and CDR2 is SVGAGI. CDR3 sequence reads: CASRTGGQGFTEAFF. CDR3 bases: TGTGCCAGCAGAACGGGGGGACAGGGCTTCACTGAAGCTTTCTTT.

The rearrangement uses TRBV10-3 and TRBJ1-1; 11 positions agree with TRBD1. The CDR3 loop spans 16 amino acids. V lost 6 bases and J lost 1; bases outside the gene matches: 7. Germline loops: CDR1 ENHRY, CDR2 SYGVKD. The CDR3 region is CAIRAGTGGENTEAFF. DNA for the CDR3: TGTGCCATCAGGGCCGGGACAGGGGGGGAGAACACTGAAGCTTTCTTT.

The chain's CDR3 is CASQGEGVGTGELFF. The CDR3 nucleotides read TGTGCCAGCCAAGGGGAAGGGGTGGGGACCGGGGAGCTGTTTTTT. J is TRBJ2-2 and V is TRBV28; TRBD1 might be the D (5 bases). V was cut by 8 bases and J by 5 bases, with 18 bases left in between. Looked up from germline, CDR1 is MDHEN and CDR2 is SYDVKM. The CDR3 spans 15 residues.

This chain connects TRBV5-1 to TRBJ1-1, with D possibly matching TRBD1 (5 bases). Trimming removed 4 bases at V and 5 bases at J, with 15 bases between. Germline-derived CDR1 and CDR2 are SGHRS and YFSETQ. The CDR3 has 14 amino acids. The CDR3 loop is CASSPREGRTEAFF. The CDR3 nucleotides are TGCGCCAGCAGCCCCAGGGAAGGGCGGACTGAAGCTTTCTTT.

The rearrangement uses TRBV15 and TRBJ1-5; 8 nucleotides align to TRBD1. Germline loops: CDR1 LNHNV, CDR2 YYDKDF (reference sequence). The V and J ends lost 4 bases and 4 bases, in that order; junction bases with no gene match: 9. This CDR3 comprises 16 residues. The CDR3 region has the DNA TGTGCCACCAGCAACCCTAGCTACAGGGGGAATCAGCCCCAGCATTTT. It translates to CATSNPSYRGNQPQHF.

The CDR3 is CASSKRETDTQYF. CDR3 bases: TGTGCCAGCAGTAAGAGGGAAACAGATACGCAGTATTTT. J is TRBJ2-3 and V is TRBV7-2, with D tentatively TRBD2 (5 bases). There are 13 residues in the CDR3. Trimming left V 6 bases short and J 3 bases short, with 10 bases between. Germline V CDR1 and CDR2: SGHTA, FQGNSA.

The chain combines TRBV19 with TRBJ2-3, with D perhaps TRBD1 (5 bases). The CDR3 runs to 15 residues. V was clipped by 2 bases and J by 4 bases, with 13 bases between them. The germline V gene encodes CDR1 LNHDA and CDR2 SQIVND (reference sequence). CDR3 residues: CASSISQGLADTQYF. CDR3 coding DNA: TGTGCCAGTAGTATATCTCAGGGCTTAGCAGATACGCAGTATTTT.

The chain uses TRBV28 and TRBJ2-2, with 9 bases matching TRBD1. The CDR3 loop spans 14 amino acids. Germline V gene sequence: CDR1 MDHEN, CDR2 SYDVKM. Losses at the gene ends were 5 bases for V and 4 bases for J; bases not matched to a gene: 2. The CDR3 DNA reads TGTGCCAGCAGTCCGGGACAGGGCACCGGGGAGCTGTTTTTT. Its protein is CASSPGQGTGELFF.

V is TRBV6-5 and J is TRBJ1-3; a possible D gene is TRBD1 (5 bases). The V gene lost 6 bases and the J gene lost 4 bases, with 13 bases spanning the gap. Germline V gene sequence: CDR1 MNHEY, CDR2 SVGAGI. The CDR3 runs 14 residues. The CDR3 region is CASRIGVLGNTIYF. The CDR3, as DNA: TGTGCCAGCAGGATAGGGGTGCTCGGAAACACCATATATTTT.

The V call is TRBV7-2, the J call TRBJ1-6, with D maybe TRBD1 (5 bases). The CDR3 length is 14 residues. V gave up 7 bases and J gave up 4 bases, with 11 bases separating them. The germline gives CDR1 SGHTA, CDR2 FQGNSA. CDR3 in DNA: TGTGCCAGCACCCCAGGGCTATATAATTCACCCCTCCACTTT. This translates into CASTPGLYNSPLHF.

Turning to this clone: Mismatch with germline at one junction end may stem from a read error. The J gene is TRBJ2-1, the V gene TRBV7-7; a weak D match, TRBD2 (5 bases). The CDR3 consists of 16 residues. Germline values: CDR1 SSHAT, CDR2 FNYEAQ (reference sequence). The CDR3 sequence is CASSPWTGSSYNEQFF. The DNA for the CDR3 is TGTGCTAGCAGCCCCTGGACGGGGAGCTCCTACAATGAGCAGTTCTTC.